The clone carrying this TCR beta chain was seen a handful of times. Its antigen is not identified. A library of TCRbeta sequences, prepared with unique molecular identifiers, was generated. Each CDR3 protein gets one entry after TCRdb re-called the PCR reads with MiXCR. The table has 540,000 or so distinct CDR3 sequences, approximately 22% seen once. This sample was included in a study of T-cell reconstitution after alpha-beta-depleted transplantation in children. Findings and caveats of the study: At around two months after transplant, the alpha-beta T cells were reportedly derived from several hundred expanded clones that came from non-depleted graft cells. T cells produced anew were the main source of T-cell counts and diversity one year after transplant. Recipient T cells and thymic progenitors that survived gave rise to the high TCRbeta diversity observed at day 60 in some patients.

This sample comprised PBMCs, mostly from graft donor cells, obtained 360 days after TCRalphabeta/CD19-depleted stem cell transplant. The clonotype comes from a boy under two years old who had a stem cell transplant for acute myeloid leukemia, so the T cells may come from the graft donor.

The CDR3 DNA reads as TGTGCCAGCAGCTTAGACCCCGGGACCAGCGAGCAGTACTTC. Translation: CASSLDPGTSEQYF. V usage is TRBV11-2 and J usage is TRBJ2-7; D may match TRBD1 or TRBD2 (5 bases each). Trimming shortened V by 0 bases and J by 6 bases, and 12 bases separated the two germline ends. The CDR3 has 14 residues. Germline CDR1 reads SGHAT; CDR2 reads FQNNGV.